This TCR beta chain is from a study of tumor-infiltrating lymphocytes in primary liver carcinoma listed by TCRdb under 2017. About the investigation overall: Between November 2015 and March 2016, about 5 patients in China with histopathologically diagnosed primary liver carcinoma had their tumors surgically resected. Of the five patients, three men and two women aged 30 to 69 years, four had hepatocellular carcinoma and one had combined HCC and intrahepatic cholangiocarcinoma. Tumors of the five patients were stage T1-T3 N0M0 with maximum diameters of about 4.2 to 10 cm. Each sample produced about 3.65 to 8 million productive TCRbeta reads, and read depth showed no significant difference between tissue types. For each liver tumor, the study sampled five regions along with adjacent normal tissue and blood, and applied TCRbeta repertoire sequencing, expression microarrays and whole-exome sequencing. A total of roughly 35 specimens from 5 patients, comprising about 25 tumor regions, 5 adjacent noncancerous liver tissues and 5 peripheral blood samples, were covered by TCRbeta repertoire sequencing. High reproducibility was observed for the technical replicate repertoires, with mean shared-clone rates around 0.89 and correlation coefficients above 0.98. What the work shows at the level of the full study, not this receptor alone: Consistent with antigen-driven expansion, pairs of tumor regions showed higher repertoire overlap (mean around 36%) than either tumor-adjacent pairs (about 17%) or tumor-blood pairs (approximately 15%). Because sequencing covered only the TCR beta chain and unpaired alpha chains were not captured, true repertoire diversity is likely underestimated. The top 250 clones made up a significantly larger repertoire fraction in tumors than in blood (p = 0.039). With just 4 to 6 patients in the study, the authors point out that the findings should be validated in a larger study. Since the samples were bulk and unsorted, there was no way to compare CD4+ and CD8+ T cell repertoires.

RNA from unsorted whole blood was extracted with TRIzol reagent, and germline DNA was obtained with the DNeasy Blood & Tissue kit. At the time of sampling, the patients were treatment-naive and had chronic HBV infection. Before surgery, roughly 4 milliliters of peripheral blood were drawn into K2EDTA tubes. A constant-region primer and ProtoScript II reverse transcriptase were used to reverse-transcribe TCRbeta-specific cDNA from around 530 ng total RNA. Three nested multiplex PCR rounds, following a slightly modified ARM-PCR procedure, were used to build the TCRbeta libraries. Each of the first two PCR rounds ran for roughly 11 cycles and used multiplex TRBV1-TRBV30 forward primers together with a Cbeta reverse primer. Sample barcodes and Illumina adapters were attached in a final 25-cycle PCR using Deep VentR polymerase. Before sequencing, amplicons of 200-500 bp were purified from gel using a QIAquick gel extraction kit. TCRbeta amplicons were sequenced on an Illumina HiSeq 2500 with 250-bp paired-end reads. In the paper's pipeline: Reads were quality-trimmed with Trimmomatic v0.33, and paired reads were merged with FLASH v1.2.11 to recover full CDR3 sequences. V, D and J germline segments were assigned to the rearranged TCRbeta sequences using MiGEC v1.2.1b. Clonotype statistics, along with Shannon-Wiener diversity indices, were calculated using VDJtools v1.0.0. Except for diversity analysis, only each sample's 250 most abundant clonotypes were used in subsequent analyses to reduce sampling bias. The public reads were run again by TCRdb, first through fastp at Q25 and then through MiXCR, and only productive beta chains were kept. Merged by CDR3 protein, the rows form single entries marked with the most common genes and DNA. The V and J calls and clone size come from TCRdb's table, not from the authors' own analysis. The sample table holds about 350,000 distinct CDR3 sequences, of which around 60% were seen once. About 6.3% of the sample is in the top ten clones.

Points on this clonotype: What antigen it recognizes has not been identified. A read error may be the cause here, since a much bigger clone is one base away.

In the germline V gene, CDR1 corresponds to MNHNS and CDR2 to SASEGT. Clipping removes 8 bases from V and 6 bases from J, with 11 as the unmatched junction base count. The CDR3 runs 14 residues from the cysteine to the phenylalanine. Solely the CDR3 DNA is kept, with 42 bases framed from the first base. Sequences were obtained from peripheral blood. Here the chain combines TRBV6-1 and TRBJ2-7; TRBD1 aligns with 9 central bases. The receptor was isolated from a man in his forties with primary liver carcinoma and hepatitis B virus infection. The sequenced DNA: TGTGCCAGCTGTGGGCACAGGGGGCGCATCGAGCAGTACTTC. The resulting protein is CASCGHRGRIEQYF.